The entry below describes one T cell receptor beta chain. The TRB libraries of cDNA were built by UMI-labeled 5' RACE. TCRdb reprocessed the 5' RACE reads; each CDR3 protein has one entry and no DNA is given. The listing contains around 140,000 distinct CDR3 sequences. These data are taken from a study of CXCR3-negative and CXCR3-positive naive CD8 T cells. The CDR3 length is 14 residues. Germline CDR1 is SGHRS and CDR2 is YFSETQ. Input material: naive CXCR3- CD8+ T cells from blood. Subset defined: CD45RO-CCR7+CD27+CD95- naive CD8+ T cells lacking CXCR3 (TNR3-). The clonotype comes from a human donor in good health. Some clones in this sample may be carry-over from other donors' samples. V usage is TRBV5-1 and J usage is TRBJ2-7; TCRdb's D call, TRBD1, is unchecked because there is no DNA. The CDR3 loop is CASSLFTGDQEQYF.